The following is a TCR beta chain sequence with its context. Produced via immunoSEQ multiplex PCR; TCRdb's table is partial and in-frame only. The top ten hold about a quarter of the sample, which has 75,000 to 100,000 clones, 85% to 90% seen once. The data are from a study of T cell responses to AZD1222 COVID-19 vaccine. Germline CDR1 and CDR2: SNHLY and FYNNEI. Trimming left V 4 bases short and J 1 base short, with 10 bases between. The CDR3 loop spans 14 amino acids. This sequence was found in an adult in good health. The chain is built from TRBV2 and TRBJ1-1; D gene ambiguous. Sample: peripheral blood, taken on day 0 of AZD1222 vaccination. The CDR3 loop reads CASSVGQKNTEAFF. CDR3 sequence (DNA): TGTGCCAGCAGTGTTGGGCAGAAGAACACTGAAGCTTTCTTT.